This T cell receptor (beta chain) originates from a study of immune cell composition in non-small cell lung cancer. Study information: Tumours were mainly lung adenocarcinoma or squamous cell carcinoma.

The length of the CDR3 is 14 residues. Trimming took 6 bases from V and 3 from J; bases not matched to a gene: 6. Germline V gene sequence: CDR1 SEHNR, CDR2 FQNEAQ (reference sequence). Broader study findings: In adenocarcinoma, maximal tumour-associated clone frequency tracked TIL tumour reactivity.

Some clones are missing from TCRdb's copy, which holds only in-frame ones; the method was immunoSEQ multiplex PCR. The sample comprises over a thousand clones, approximately 90% of which are singletons, and about 4% rests with the top ten. This clone is a singleton in its sample. Its antigen is undetermined. The source material was lung tumor tissue. The clonotype comes from a human donor with non-small cell lung cancer. The rearrangement uses TRBV7-9 and TRBJ1-2, with 8 bases lining up with TRBD1. The CDR3 sequence: CASSYSDRDYGYTF. DNA for the CDR3: TGTGCCAGCAGTTATTCGGACAGGGACTATGGCTACACCTTC.